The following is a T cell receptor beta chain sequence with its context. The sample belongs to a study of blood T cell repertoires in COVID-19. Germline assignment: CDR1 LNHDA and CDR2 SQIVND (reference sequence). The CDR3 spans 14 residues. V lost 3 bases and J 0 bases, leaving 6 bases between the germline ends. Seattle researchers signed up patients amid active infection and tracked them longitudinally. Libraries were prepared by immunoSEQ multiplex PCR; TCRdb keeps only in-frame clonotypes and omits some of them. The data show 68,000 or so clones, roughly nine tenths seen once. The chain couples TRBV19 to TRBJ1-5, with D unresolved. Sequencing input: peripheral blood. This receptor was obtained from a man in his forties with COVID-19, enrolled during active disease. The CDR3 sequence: CASSISGSNQPQHF. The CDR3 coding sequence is TGTGCCAGTAGTATTTCAGGTAGCAATCAGCCCCAGCATTTT.